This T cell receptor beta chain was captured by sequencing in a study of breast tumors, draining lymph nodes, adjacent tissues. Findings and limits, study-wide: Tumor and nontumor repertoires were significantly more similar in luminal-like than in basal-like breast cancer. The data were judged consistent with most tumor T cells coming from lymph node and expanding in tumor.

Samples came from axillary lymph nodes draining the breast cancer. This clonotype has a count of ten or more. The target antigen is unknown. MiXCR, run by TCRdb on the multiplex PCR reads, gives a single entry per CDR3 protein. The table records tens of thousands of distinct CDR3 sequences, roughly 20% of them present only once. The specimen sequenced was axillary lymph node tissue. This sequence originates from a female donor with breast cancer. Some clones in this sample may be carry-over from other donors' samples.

Here the CDR3 DNA reads TGTGCCAGTAGTGAATCATACAGGGTCGATACGCAGTATTTT. This encodes CASSESYRVDTQYF. The genes are TRBV19 and TRBJ2-3; D is possibly TRBD1 (6 bases). CDR3 length equals 14 residues. Per germline, CDR1 LNHDA and CDR2 SQIVND (reference sequence). V dropped 5 bases and J dropped 6 bases, with 15 bases sitting between them.